This passage covers 7 T cell receptor beta chains from one sample sequenced in a study of T cell repertoires in aging, cancer and after chemotherapy. TCR beta rearrangements were amplified from peripheral blood genomic DNA. Multiplex touch-down PCR with TRB-A/B primers amplified rearranged V-D-J TRB sequences. TCRdb reprocessed the multiplex PCR reads via MiXCR and lists one record per CDR3 protein. Of around 2,800 distinct CDR3 sequences detected, approximately 25% appear once; the ten largest clones hold 50% to 60%. The sample consisted of blood. The receptors here all came from a human donor with a solid tumor.

This clonotype is large in the sample. The CDR3 loop reads CASSLDTISPLHF. The CDR3 region has the DNA TGTGCCAGCAGCCTGGACACTATTTCACCCCTCCACTTT. The V and J genes are TRBV6-4 and TRBJ1-6, with D possibly TRBD1 on 5 matching bases. The germline gives CDR1 MRHNA, CDR2 SNTAGT. V dropped 6 bases and J dropped 9 bases, with 12 bases sitting between them. There are 13 residues in the CDR3.

The rearrangement links TRBV29-1 to TRBJ2-2; 9 nucleotides line up with TRBD1. Losses at the gene ends were 7 bases for V and 5 bases for J; bases not matched to a gene: 8. This CDR3 spans 14 amino acids. Germline V CDR1 and CDR2: SQVTM, ANQGSEA. In DNA, the CDR3 is TGCAGCGCCCGACGACAGGGGGGAACCGGGGAGCTGTTTTTT. Translation gives CSARRQGGTGELFF.

The genes are TRBV4-3 and TRBJ1-1, with D tentatively TRBD1 (6 bases). The CDR3 covers 15 residues. CDR1 and CDR2 from the germline V gene are LGHNA and YSLEER. Trimming removed 2 bases at V and 0 bases at J, with 10 bases between. The DNA for the CDR3 is TGCGCCAGCAGCCAACAACAGGGTTTGAACACTGAAGCTTTCTTT. Its protein product is CASSQQQGLNTEAFF.

For this clonotype: One junction end disagrees with the germline gene, perhaps due to a read error. V is TRBV12-3 or TRBV12-4 and J is TRBJ1-2; 7 bases align to TRBD1. CDR3 length: 15 amino acids. CDR3 nucleotide sequence: TGTGCCAGCAGCTTAGGGGACAGATTAAACTATGGCTACACCTTC. As protein: CASSLGDRLNYGYTF.

This clonotype has just a few counts. The V and J genes are TRBV30 and TRBJ2-7; tentatively, D is TRBD1 (5 bases). Germline V CDR1 and CDR2: GTSNPN, SVGIG (reference sequence). The CDR3 contains 13 residues. V shed 1 base and J shed 1 base, with 8 bases lying between them. CDR3 nucleotides: TGTGCCTGGAGTGATGGGGCGTCCTACGAGCAGTACTTC. This gives the protein CAWSDGASYEQYF.

By proportion, this clonotype is medium-sized. The genes are TRBV18 and TRBJ2-5; tentatively, D is TRBD2 (5 bases). Germline lookup yields CDR1 KGHSH and CDR2 LQKENI. The V and J ends lost 3 bases and 6 bases respectively, with 14 bases between them. There are 14 residues in the CDR3. DNA of the CDR3: TGTGCCAGCTCACCCCCCGGGATGGAAAAGACCCAGTACTTC. Protein product: CASSPPGMEKTQYF. Filled out from reference TRBV18 and TRBJ2-5, the complete variable domain reads NAGVMQNPRHLVRRRGQEARLRCSPMKGHSHVYWYRQLPEEGLKFMVYLQKENIIDESGMPKERFSAEFPKEGPSILRIQQVVRGDSAAYFCASSPPGMEKTQYFGPGTRLLVL.

By share of the sample, this clonotype is medium-sized. V and J are TRBV7-6 and TRBJ2-1; TRBD2 might be the D (6 bases). Trimming removed 3 bases from V and 6 bases from J, with 12 bases in between. CDR3 length: 14 amino acids. From germline, CDR1 is SGHVS and CDR2 FNYEAQ. Here the CDR3 reads CASSLGRGGNEQFF. The CDR3 coding sequence is TGTGCCAGCAGCTTGGGTAGGGGAGGCAATGAGCAGTTCTTC.